The 32 T cell receptor beta chains in this list originate from one sample, sequenced in a study of T cell changes during pregnancy in multiple sclerosis. The method was immunoSEQ multiplex PCR; TCRdb's version includes in-frame clones alone and lacks a portion of them. The data contain 90,000 to 150,000 clones, approximately 95% of them singletons. Here the sequenced sample was peripheral blood, taken before pregnancy. The receptor source for this set is a female donor with multiple sclerosis, enrolled in a pregnancy study.

This clone was observed a single time. This sequence joins TRBV7-6 and TRBJ2-1, with 7 bases lining up with TRBD2. Germline loops: CDR1 SGHVS, CDR2 FNYEAQ. The CDR3 length is 16 residues. V lost 1 base and J lost 0; bases outside the gene matches: 3. The CDR3 spells CASSLGSSGSYNEQFF. CDR3 DNA: TGTGCCAGCAGCTTAGGATCTAGCGGCTCCTACAATGAGCAGTTCTTC.

V is TRBV19 and J is TRBJ1-6; 8 bases are a match to TRBD1. After removal of 6 bases from V and 4 bases from J, the junction contained 8 bases not matched to a gene. The length of the CDR3 is 16 residues. Germline CDR1 is LNHDA and CDR2 is SQIVND (reference sequence). Written as DNA, the CDR3 is TGTGCCAGTAGCCTCTCGACAGGGGCGTATAATTCACCCCTCCACTTT. As protein: CASSLSTGAYNSPLHF. Combining the CDR3 with reference TRBV19 and TRBJ1-6 gives the whole variable domain DGGITQSPKYLFRKEGQNVTLSCEQNLNHDAMYWYRQDPGQGLRLIYYSQIVNDFQKGDIAEGYSVSREKKESFPLTVTSAQKNPTAFYLCASSLSTGAYNSPLHFGNGTRLTVT.

The chain links TRBV28 to TRBJ2-7, with unresolved D. The germline V gene has CDR1 MDHEN and CDR2 SYDVKM. V lost 6 bases, J lost 0 bases, and 12 bases lay in between. The CDR3 loop spans 14 amino acids. This chain's CDR3 is CASSVPGSSYEQYF. The CDR3 DNA is TGTGCCAGCAGCGTTCCCGGGTCCTCCTACGAGCAGTACTTC.

This rearrangement joins TRBV5-6 to TRBJ1-1, with a tentative D call TRBD1 (6 bases). The CDR3 extends over 14 amino acids. Germline V gene lookup returns CDR1 SGHDT and CDR2 YYEEEE. V lost 4 bases and J lost 7, with 17 bases in between. The DNA of the CDR3 is TGTGCCAGCAGCCACAGCGACAGGCGAAGTGAAGCTTTCTTT. It translates to CASSHSDRRSEAFF.

The V call is TRBV5-1, the J call TRBJ2-2; 9 nucleotides line up with TRBD2. V shed 1 base, J shed 3 bases, and the junction held 16 bases outside the gene matches. Germline CDR1 and CDR2: SGHRS and YFSETQ. The CDR3 has 20 amino acids. The CDR3 loop is CASSLWPLTSGYLDTGELFF. CDR3 bases: TGCGCCAGCAGCTTGTGGCCTTTGACTAGCGGCTATCTGGACACCGGGGAGCTGTTTTTT.

The rearrangement uses TRBV15 and TRBJ1-5, with 8 bases lining up with TRBD1. V gave up 2 bases and J gave up 2 bases; unmatched junction bases: 2. CDR3 length equals 15 residues. The germline CDR1 and CDR2 sequences are LNHNV and YYDKDF (reference sequence). DNA for the CDR3: TGTGCCACCAGCAGACTGGGACAGGGCAATCAGCCCCAGCATTTT. This encodes CATSRLGQGNQPQHF.

The chain employs TRBV7-2 and TRBJ1-4, with 7 bases identical to TRBD1. V lost 7 bases to trimming and J lost 4 bases; unmatched junction nucleotides: 9. Looked up from germline, CDR1 is SGHTA and CDR2 is FQGNSA. This CDR3 has 15 residues. The CDR3 region is CASKTTGQYNEKLFF. CDR3 DNA: TGTGCCAGCAAAACGACGGGACAGTATAATGAAAAACTGTTTTTT.

J is TRBJ1-1 and V is TRBV5-1; D gene unclear. Trimming removed 0 bases at V and 1 base at J, with 10 bases between. Per the germline V gene, CDR1 is SGHRS and CDR2 is YFSETQ. This CDR3 comprises 15 residues. CDR3 sequence reads: CASSLGGIWNTEAFF. In DNA form, the CDR3 reads TGCGCCAGCAGCTTGGGAGGCATATGGAACACTGAAGCTTTCTTT.

CDR3 sequence (DNA): TGTGCCAGCAGCTTCCGACAGGGACCGTTCTTC. It is translated as CASSFRQGPFF. This chain uses TRBV13 with TRBJ2-1; the match to TRBD1 covers 7 bases. V shed 3 bases and J 15 bases; nucleotides not matched to a gene: 5. The germline CDR1 and CDR2 sequences are PRHDT and FYEKMQ (reference sequence). This CDR3 comprises 11 residues.

This sequence joins TRBV6-1 and TRBJ2-7; the match to TRBD2 covers 7 bases. Germline V CDR1 and CDR2: MNHNS, SASEGT. CDR3 length: 15 residues. Trimming cost V 3 bases and J 2 bases; bases outside gene matches: 7. This CDR3 reads CASSDQTSTAYEQYF. The CDR3 bases are TGTGCCAGCAGTGACCAGACTAGCACAGCCTACGAGCAGTACTTC.

CDR3 sequence reads: CASSQDTWSSGNTIYF. CDR3 DNA sequence: TGTGCCAGCAGCCAAGATACGTGGAGCTCTGGAAACACCATATATTTT. V gene TRBV14 combines with J gene TRBJ1-3, with D unclear. V lost 0 bases to trimming and J lost 0 bases, with 9 bases between them. The CDR3 consists of 16 residues. In germline, CDR1 is SGHDN, CDR2 FVKESK.

The rearrangement uses TRBV6-1 and TRBJ1-5, with D perhaps TRBD1 (6 bases). Between the trimmed V and J ends, which lost 2 bases and 4 bases, there was a span of 18 bases. The CDR3 consists of 17 residues. Germline V gene sequence: CDR1 MNHNS, CDR2 SASEGT. CDR3 residues: CASSEWFSVDRNQPQHF. CDR3 bases: TGTGCCAGCAGTGAATGGTTTTCTGTGGACAGAAATCAGCCCCAGCATTTT.

The chain carries TRBV14 and TRBJ1-1, with D hard to call. The V and J ends lost 2 bases and 1 base respectively, with 11 bases between them. This CDR3 is built from 15 residues. From germline, CDR1 is SGHDN and CDR2 FVKESK. CDR3 region: CASSQNLVQNTEAFF. The CDR3 coding sequence is TGTGCCAGCAGCCAAAACCTGGTACAGAACACTGAAGCTTTCTTT.

V is TRBV13 and J is TRBJ1-1; 10 nucleotides align to TRBD1. This CDR3 contains 15 residues. The V and J ends lost 5 bases and 1 base, in that order; junction bases with no gene match: 4. CDR1 and CDR2 (germline): PRHDT, FYEKMQ (reference sequence). The CDR3 reads CASSRDRGGNTEAFF. CDR3 DNA sequence: TGTGCCAGCAGCAGGGACAGGGGCGGGAACACTGAAGCTTTCTTT. The variable domain in full, with the rest retrieved from reference TRBV13 and TRBJ1-1, is AAGVIQSPRHLIKEKRETATLKCYPIPRHDTVYWYQQGPGQDPQFLISFYEKMQSDKGSIPDRFSAQQFSDYHSELNMSSLELGDSALYFCASSRDRGGNTEAFFGQGTRLTVV.

The rearrangement links TRBV19 to TRBJ1-1, with D possibly being TRBD1 (6 bases). The germline V and J ends were trimmed by 0 bases and 5 bases, with 10 bases remaining between them. This CDR3 is 14 amino acids long. Germline-derived CDR1 and CDR2 are LNHDA and SQIVND (reference sequence). The CDR3 here is CASSIEAGETEAFF. The CDR3 nucleotides read TGTGCCAGTAGTATAGAGGCAGGGGAAACTGAAGCTTTCTTT.

The chain couples TRBV27 to TRBJ2-1; a possible D gene is TRBD2 (6 bases). This CDR3 is 15 amino acids long. Germline V gene lookup returns CDR1 MNHEY and CDR2 SMNVEV (reference sequence). Trimming cost V 5 bases and J 9 bases, with 20 bases left between them. For the CDR3, the DNA is TGTGCCAGCAGTCTACTGACTAGGGGCCAGCTTGAGCAGTTCTTC. Its translation is CASSLLTRGQLEQFF.

V usage is TRBV7-9 and J usage is TRBJ2-2; D may be TRBD1 (6 bases). CDR1 is SEHNR, CDR2 FQNEAQ, per germline (reference sequence). Trimming stripped 5 bases from V and 1 base from J, with 11 bases between. There are 15 residues in the CDR3. CDR3 DNA sequence: TGTGCCAGCAGCACCCGGACAGAGAACACCGGGGAGCTGTTTTTT. The encoded protein is CASSTRTENTGELFF.

To note about this clone: Other DNA sequences of this sample code for an identical CDR3. The chain carries TRBV27 and TRBJ1-1; TRBD1 is a possible D gene (5 bases). Between the trimmed V and J ends, which lost 4 bases and 1 base, there was a span of 7 bases. The CDR3 runs 13 residues. Germline CDR1 reads MNHEY; CDR2 reads SMNVEV (reference sequence). CDR3 residues: CASSYRRNTEAFF. In DNA form, the CDR3 reads TGTGCCAGCAGTTACAGGAGGAACACTGAAGCTTTCTTT.

This rearrangement joins TRBV7-9 to TRBJ1-2; D is unclear. CDR1 is SEHNR, CDR2 FQNEAQ, per germline (reference sequence). V lost 1 base to trimming and J lost 1 base, with 4 bases between them. The CDR3 length is 13 residues. The CDR3 DNA is TGTGCCAGCAGCTTAGGAGTTAACTATGGCTACACCTTC. Translated, it gives CASSLGVNYGYTF.

The chain links TRBV7-9 to TRBJ2-7; the D gene is possibly TRBD2 (5 bases). Germline V gene sequence: CDR1 SEHNR, CDR2 FQNEAQ (reference sequence). Trimming cost V 1 base and J 12 bases, with 16 bases left between them. The CDR3 sequence is 13 residues long. The CDR3 sequence: CASSLDLGLGRYF. The CDR3, as DNA: TGTGCCAGCAGCTTAGATCTAGGGCTTGGGAGGTACTTC. Complete variable domain (other parts from reference TRBV7-9 and TRBJ2-7): DTGVSQNPRHKITKRGQNVTFRCDPISEHNRLYWYRQTLGQGPEFLTYFQNEAQLEKSRLLSDRFSAERPKGSFSTLEIQRTEQGDSAMYLCASSLDLGLGRYFGPGTRLTVT.

The gene calls are TRBV25-1 and TRBJ1-6; D ambiguous. Germline CDR1 is MGHDK and CDR2 is SYGVNS. This CDR3 region has 14 residues. V dropped 2 bases and J dropped 8 bases, with 10 bases sitting between them. The CDR3 loop reads CASSEETAYSPLHF. As DNA, the CDR3 is TGTGCCAGCAGTGAAGAAACAGCCTATTCACCCCTCCACTTT.

V and J are TRBV4-1 and TRBJ2-3; 12 bases align to TRBD2. Germline V CDR1 and CDR2: MGHRA, YSYEKL. The CDR3 is 17 amino acids. Germline trimming cut 6 bases from V and 2 bases from J; bases unmatched to any gene: 9. CDR3 region: CASRQRLAGEVTDTQYF. The CDR3, as DNA: TGCGCCAGCAGACAAAGACTAGCGGGGGAGGTCACAGATACGCAGTATTTT.

The chain uses TRBV7-2 and TRBJ1-6; TRBD1 matches 7 bases. The V gene end was trimmed by 1 base and the J gene end by 8 bases; junction bases not matched to a gene: 8. CDR3 length: 16 residues. The germline V gene has CDR1 SGHTA and CDR2 FQGNSA. The CDR3 DNA reads TGTGCCAGCAGCTTAGAGGCAGGGGGTCTCTATTCACCCCTCCACTTT. Amino acids: CASSLEAGGLYSPLHF.

This chain joins TRBV6-1 and TRBJ1-5; no reliable D call. Trimming stripped 4 bases from V and 2 bases from J, with 12 bases between. The germline gives CDR1 MNHNS, CDR2 SASEGT. This CDR3 spans 15 amino acids. The CDR3 loop reads CASSGDPRGNQPQHF. The CDR3 DNA reads TGTGCCAGCAGTGGCGATCCAAGAGGCAATCAGCCCCAGCATTTT.

J is TRBJ1-5 and V is TRBV5-1, with TRBD1 as a possible D gene (6 bases). CDR1 is SGHRS and CDR2 is YFSETQ in the germline V gene. The length of the CDR3 is 15 residues. V lost 0 bases and J 5 bases, leaving 12 bases between the germline ends. The CDR3: CASSLDVGADQPQHF. DNA for the CDR3: TGCGCCAGCAGCTTGGATGTGGGGGCCGATCAGCCCCAGCATTTT.

Only a few counts were recorded for this clone. The CDR3 nucleotides read TGTGCCAGCAGTGAATGGACTGGGAACACTGAAGCTTTCTTT. As protein: CASSEWTGNTEAFF. V gene TRBV2 combines with J gene TRBJ1-1; D not certain. Germline CDR1 SNHLY, CDR2 FYNNEI. This CDR3 comprises 14 residues. Trimming left V 2 bases short and J 1 base short, with 8 bases between.

This chain connects TRBV9 to TRBJ1-3; TRBD1 is a possible D gene (6 bases). Trimming cost V 3 bases and J 1 base, with 11 bases left between them. The CDR3 runs 15 residues. From germline, CDR1 is SGDLS and CDR2 YYNGEE. CDR3 loop: CASSGLGASGNTIYF. The CDR3 nucleotides are TGTGCCAGCAGCGGCCTGGGGGCGTCTGGAAACACCATATATTTT.

This rearrangement joins TRBV6-1 to TRBJ1-2, with a weak D call TRBD1 (5 bases). The V end was cut by 0 bases, the J end by 7 bases, with 15 bases between. Germline V gives CDR1 MNHNS, CDR2 SASEGT. CDR3 length equals 15 residues. The CDR3 nucleotides read TGTGCCAGCAGTGAAGCCTGGCAGGGTCATACTGGCTACACCTTC. This codes for CASSEAWQGHTGYTF.

A few counts support this clone. The V gene is TRBV2, the J gene TRBJ2-1; D ambiguous. V lost 5 bases and J lost 1, with 6 bases in between. The CDR3 has 13 amino acids. Germline values: CDR1 SNHLY, CDR2 FYNNEI. The DNA of the CDR3 is TGTGCCAGCAGTATGCGGTCCTACAATGAGCAGTTCTTC. Translation: CASSMRSYNEQFF. Drawing the rest from reference TRBV2 and TRBJ2-1, the complete variable domain is EPEVTQTPSHQVTQMGQEVILRCVPISNHLYFYWYRQILGQKVEFLVSFYNNEISEKSEIFDDQFSVERPDGSNFTLKIRSTKLEDSAMYFCASSMRSYNEQFFGPGTRLTVL.

A single count supports this clone. The chain links TRBV27 to TRBJ2-1; perhaps TRBD1 as D (5 bases). This CDR3 region has 15 residues. With 5 bases removed from V and 6 bases from J, the gap between germline ends came to 17 bases. CDR1 is MNHEY, CDR2 SMNVEV, per germline (reference sequence). The CDR3 DNA reads as TGTGCCAGCAGTCTCAGGGTCCTCTCATGCAATGAGCAGTTCTTC. Translation gives CASSLRVLSCNEQFF.

This rearrangement joins TRBV5-4 to TRBJ2-5; 12 nucleotides match TRBD1. V trimming: 2 bases; J trimming: 4 bases; junction bases outside the gene matches: 9. The CDR3 sequence is 17 residues long. The germline V gene encodes CDR1 SGHNT and CDR2 YYREEE (reference sequence). CDR3 DNA sequence: TGTGCCAGCAGCTTTATTGGAAGGGACAGGGGGCGAGAGACCCAGTACTTC. Protein product: CASSFIGRDRGRETQYF.

V usage is TRBV25-1 and J usage is TRBJ1-1; D possibly corresponds to TRBD1 (6 bases). Looked up from germline, CDR1 is MGHDK and CDR2 is SYGVNS. V was cut by 3 bases and J by 4 bases, with 12 bases left in between. The CDR3 is 14 amino acids. The DNA of the CDR3 is TGTGCCAGCAGTGAGCACAGGGTGGGCACTGAAGCTTTCTTT. This codes for CASSEHRVGTEAFF.